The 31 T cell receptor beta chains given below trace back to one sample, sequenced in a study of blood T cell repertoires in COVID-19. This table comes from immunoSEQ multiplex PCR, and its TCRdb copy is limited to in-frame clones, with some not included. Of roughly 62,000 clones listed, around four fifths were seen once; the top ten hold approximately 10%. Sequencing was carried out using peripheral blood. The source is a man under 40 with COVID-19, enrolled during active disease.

The CDR3 DNA reads TGTGCCAGCAGCTTGGGGCCCCTCAGGGGCCAAGAGACCCAGTACTTC. This sequence encodes CASSLGPLRGQETQYF. This rearrangement joins TRBV11-2 to TRBJ2-5; D is possibly TRBD1 (6 bases). Germline-derived CDR1 and CDR2 are SGHAT and FQNNGV. CDR3 length: 16 residues. Deletions cut 3 bases from V and 1 base from J, with 15 bases between.

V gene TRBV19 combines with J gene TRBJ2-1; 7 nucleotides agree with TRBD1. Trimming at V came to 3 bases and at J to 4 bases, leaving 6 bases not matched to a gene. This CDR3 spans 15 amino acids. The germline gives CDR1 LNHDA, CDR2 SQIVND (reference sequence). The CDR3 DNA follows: TGTGCCAGTAGTATCCCGGGACAGCTATACAATGAGCAGTTCTTC. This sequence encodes CASSIPGQLYNEQFF.

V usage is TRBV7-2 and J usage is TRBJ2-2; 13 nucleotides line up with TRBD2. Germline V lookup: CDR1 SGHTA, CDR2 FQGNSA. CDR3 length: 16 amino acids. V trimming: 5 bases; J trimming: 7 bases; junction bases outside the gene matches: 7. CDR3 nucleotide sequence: TGTGCCAGCAGCCCCTTGACTAGCGGGAGGCTCGGGGAGCTGTTTTTT. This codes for CASSPLTSGRLGELFF.

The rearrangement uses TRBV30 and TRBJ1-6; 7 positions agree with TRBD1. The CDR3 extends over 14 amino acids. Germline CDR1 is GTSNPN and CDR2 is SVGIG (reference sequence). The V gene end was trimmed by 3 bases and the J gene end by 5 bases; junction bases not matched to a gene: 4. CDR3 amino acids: CAWRRGQNNSPLHF. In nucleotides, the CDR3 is TGTGCCTGGAGGAGGGGACAGAATAATTCACCCCTCCACTTT.

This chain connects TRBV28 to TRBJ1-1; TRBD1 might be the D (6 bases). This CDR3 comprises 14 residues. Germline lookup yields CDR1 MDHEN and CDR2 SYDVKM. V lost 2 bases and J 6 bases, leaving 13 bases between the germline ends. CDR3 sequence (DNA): TGTGCCAGCAGTTTACCGAACAGGGTCTCTGAAGCTTTCTTT. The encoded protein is CASSLPNRVSEAFF.

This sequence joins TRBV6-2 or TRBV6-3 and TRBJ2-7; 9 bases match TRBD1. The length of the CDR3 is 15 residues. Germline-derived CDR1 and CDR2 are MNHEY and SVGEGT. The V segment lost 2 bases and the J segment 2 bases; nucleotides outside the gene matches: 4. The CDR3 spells CASSYPGQGTYEQYF. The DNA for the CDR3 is TGTGCCAGCAGTTACCCAGGACAGGGGACCTACGAGCAGTACTTC.

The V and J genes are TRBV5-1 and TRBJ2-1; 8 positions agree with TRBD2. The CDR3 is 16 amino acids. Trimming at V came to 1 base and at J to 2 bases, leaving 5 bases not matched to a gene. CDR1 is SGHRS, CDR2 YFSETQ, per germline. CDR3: CASSLTSGGTYNEQFF. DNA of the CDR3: TGCGCCAGCAGCTTGACTAGCGGTGGAACCTACAATGAGCAGTTCTTC.

CDR3 DNA sequence: TGTGCCACCAGCAGAGATAGGGACAGGGGGAACACCATATATTTT. Amino acid sequence: CATSRDRDRGNTIYF. The rearrangement joins TRBV15 to TRBJ1-3, with 11 bases identical to TRBD1. Per germline, CDR1 LNHNV and CDR2 YYDKDF (reference sequence). Trimming at V came to 0 bases and at J to 7 bases, leaving 2 bases not matched to a gene. The CDR3 has 15 residues.

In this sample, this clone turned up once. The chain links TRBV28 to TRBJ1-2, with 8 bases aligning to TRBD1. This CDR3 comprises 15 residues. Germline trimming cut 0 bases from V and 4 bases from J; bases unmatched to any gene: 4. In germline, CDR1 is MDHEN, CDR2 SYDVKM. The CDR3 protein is CASSLWAGGLYGYTF. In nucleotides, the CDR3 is TGTGCCAGCAGTTTATGGGCAGGGGGCCTCTATGGCTACACCTTC.

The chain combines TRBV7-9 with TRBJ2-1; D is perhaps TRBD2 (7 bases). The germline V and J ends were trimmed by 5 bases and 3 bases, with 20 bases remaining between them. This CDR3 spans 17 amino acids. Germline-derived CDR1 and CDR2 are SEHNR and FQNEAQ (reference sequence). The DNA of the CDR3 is TGTGCCAGCAGCCCTCCGTGGGGGCGGGAGTTCTACAATGAGCAGTTCTTC. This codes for CASSPPWGREFYNEQFF.

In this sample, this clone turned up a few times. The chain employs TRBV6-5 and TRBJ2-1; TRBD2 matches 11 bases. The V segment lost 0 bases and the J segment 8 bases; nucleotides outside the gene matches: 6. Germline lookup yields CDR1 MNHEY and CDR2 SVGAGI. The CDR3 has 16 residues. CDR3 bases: TGTGCCAGCAGTTACTCGACTAGCGGGACTATCCATGAGCAGTTCTTC. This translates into CASSYSTSGTIHEQFF.

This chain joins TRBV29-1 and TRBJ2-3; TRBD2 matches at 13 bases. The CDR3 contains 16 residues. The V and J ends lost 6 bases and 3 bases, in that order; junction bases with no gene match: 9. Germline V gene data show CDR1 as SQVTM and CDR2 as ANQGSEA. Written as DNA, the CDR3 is TGCAGCGTGGAGACAGGACTAGCGGGAGCGACAGATACGCAGTATTTT. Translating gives CSVETGLAGATDTQYF.

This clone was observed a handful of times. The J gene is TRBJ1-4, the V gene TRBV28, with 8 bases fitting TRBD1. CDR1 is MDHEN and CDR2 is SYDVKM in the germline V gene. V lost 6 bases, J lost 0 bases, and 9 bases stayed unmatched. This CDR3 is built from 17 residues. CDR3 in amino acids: CASRPWTGTATNEKLFF. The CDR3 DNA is TGTGCCAGCAGACCTTGGACAGGGACGGCAACTAATGAAAAACTGTTTTTT.

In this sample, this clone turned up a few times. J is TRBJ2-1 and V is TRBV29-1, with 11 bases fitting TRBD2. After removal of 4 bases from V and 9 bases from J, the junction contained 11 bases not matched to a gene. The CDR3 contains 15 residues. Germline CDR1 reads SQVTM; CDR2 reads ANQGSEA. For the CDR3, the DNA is TGCAGCGTTGGCCTCGGGGCTAGCGGGAGGATTGAGCAGTTCTTC. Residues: CSVGLGASGRIEQFF.

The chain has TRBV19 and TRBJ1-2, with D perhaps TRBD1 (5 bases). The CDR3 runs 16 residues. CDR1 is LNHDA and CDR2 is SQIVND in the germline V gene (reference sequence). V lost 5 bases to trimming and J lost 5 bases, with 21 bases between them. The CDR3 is CASSRSMTAGTYGYTF. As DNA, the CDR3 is TGTGCCAGTAGTCGCTCCATGACAGCGGGAACTTATGGCTACACCTTC.

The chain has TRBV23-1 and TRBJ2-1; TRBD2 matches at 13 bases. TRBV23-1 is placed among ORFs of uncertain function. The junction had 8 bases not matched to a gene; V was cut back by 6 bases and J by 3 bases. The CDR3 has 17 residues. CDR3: CASRTSGRTLYYNEQFF. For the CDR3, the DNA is TGCGCCAGCAGGACTAGCGGGAGGACCCTATACTACAATGAGCAGTTCTTC.

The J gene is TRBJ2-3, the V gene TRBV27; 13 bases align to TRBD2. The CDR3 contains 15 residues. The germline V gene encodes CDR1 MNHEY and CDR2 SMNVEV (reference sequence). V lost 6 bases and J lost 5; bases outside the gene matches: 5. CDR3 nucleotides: TGTGCCAGCAGCCCAGGGACTAGCGGGGTAGATACGCAGTATTTT. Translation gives CASSPGTSGVDTQYF.

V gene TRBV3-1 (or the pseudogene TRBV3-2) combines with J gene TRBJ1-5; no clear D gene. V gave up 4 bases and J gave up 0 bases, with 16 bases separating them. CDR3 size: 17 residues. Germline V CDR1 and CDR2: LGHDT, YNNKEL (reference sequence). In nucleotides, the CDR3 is TGTGCCAGCAGCCTTCCAGGATACAGAGTTAGCAATCAGCCCCAGCATTTT. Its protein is CASSLPGYRVSNQPQHF.

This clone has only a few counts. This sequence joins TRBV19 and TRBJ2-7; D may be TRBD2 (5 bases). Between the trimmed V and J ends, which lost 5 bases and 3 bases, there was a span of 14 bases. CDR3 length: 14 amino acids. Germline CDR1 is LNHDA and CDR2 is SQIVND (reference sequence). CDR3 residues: CASSSGIVGYEQYF. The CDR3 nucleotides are TGTGCCAGTAGTTCCGGGATAGTAGGCTACGAGCAGTACTTC.

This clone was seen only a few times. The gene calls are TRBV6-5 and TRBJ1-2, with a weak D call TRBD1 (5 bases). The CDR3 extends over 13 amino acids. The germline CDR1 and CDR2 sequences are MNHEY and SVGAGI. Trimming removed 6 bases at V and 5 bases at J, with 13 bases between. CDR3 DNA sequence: TGTGCCAGCAGCCACGGACAAGCGTATGGCTACACCTTC. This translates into CASSHGQAYGYTF.

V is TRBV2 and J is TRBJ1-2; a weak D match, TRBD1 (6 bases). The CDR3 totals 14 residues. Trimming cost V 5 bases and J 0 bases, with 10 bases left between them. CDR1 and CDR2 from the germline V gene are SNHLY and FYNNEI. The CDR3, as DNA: TGTGCCAGCAGTACAGGGAGGGCTAACTATGGCTACACCTTC. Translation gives CASSTGRANYGYTF. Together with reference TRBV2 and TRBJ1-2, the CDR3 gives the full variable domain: EPEVTQTPSHQVTQMGQEVILRCVPISNHLYFYWYRQILGQKVEFLVSFYNNEISEKSEIFDDQFSVERPDGSNFTLKIRSTKLEDSAMYFCASSTGRANYGYTFGSGTRLTVV.

CDR3 loop: CASQNTGELFF. CDR3 sequence (DNA): TGTGCCAGTCAGAACACCGGGGAGCTGTTTTTT. This chain connects TRBV19 to TRBJ2-2, with D unclear. Germline lookup yields CDR1 LNHDA and CDR2 SQIVND (reference sequence). V was pared by 8 bases and J by 1 base, with 2 bases between. The CDR3 spans 11 residues.

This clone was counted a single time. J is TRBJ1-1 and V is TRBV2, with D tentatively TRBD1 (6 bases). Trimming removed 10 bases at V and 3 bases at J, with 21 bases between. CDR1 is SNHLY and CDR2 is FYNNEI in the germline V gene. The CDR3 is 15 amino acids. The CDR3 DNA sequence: TGTGCCACCACCGACAGGCCCCCTGGGGACACTGAAGCTTTCTTT. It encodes CATTDRPPGDTEAFF.

The CDR3 bases are TGCGCCAGCAGTAGGGACAGCTCTGGAAACACCATATATTTT. Its protein is CASSRDSSGNTIYF. The genes are TRBV10-1 and TRBJ1-3; 7 bases are a match to TRBD1. The length of the CDR3 is 14 residues. Germline V gene data show CDR1 as WNHNN and CDR2 as SYGVQD (reference sequence). Trimming removed 5 bases from V and 0 bases from J; junction bases left unmatched: 1.

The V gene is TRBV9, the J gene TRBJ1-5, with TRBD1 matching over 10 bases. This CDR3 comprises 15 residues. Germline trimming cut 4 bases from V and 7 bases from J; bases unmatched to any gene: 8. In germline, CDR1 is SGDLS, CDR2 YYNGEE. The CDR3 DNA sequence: TGTGCCAGCAGCCCCACCGGGACAGGGGAGCAGCCCCAGCATTTT. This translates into CASSPTGTGEQPQHF.

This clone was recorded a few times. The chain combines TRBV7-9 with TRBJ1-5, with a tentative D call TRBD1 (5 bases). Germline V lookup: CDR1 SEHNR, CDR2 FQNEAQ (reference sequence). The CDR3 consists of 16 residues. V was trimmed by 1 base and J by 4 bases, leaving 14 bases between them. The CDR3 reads CASSLGGQGGNQPQHF. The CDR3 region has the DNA TGTGCCAGCAGCTTAGGAGGGCAGGGAGGAAATCAGCCCCAGCATTTT. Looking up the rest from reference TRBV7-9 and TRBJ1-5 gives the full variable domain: DTGVSQNPRHKITKRGQNVTFRCDPISEHNRLYWYRQTLGQGPEFLTYFQNEAQLEKSRLLSDRFSAERPKGSFSTLEIQRTEQGDSAMYLCASSLGGQGGNQPQHFGDGTRLSIL.

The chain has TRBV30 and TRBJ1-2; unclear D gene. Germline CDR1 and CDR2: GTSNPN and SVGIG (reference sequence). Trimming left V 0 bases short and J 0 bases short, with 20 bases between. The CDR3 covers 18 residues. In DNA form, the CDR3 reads TGTGCCTGGAGTGTCCCGGGTCGAGGGCTTAAAGCTAACTATGGCTACACCTTC. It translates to CAWSVPGRGLKANYGYTF.

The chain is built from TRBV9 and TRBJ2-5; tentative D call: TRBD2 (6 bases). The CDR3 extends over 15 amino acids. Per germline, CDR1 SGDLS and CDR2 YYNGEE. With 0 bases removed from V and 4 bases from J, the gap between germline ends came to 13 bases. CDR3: CASSVDSSVGETQYF. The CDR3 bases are TGTGCCAGCAGCGTAGATTCTAGCGTGGGAGAGACCCAGTACTTC.

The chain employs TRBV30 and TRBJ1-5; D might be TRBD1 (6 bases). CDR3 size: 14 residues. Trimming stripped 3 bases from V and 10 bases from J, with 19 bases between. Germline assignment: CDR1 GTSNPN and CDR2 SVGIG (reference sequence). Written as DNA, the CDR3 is TGTGCCTGGAGCGCGACGCAGGGGACACTTCCCCAGCATTTT. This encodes CAWSATQGTLPQHF.

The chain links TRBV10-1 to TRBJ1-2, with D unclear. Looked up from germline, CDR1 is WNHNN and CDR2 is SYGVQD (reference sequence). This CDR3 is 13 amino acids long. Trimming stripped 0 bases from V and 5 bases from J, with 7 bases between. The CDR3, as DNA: TGCGCCAGCAGTGAGTCGAGGCAGTATGGCTACACCTTC. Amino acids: CASSESRQYGYTF.

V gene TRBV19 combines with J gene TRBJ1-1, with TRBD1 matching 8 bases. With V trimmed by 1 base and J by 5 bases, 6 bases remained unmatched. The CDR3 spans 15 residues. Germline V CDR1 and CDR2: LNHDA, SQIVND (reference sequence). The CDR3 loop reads CASSIGQGARTEAFF. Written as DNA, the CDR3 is TGTGCCAGTAGTATAGGGCAGGGGGCGCGGACTGAAGCTTTCTTT.